This TCR beta chain came from a study of cytomegalovirus exposure and HLA in healthy donors. Overall study context: Earlier, 90 million to 140 million unique TCR beta sequences were recovered from 200 million or so T cells by an analysis. Study-wide findings and caveats: Some V segments, including TRBV6-2 and TRBV6-3, were excluded as indistinguishable.

The PCR had 60 Vbeta and 13 Jbeta primers. In the original analysis: In a later analysis, of around 80 million unique beta chains, some 10 million appeared in at least two donors. Produced via immunoSEQ multiplex PCR; TCRdb's table is partial and in-frame only. That table is the source of V, J and clone size, and D and trimming were worked out from the DNA. Of over 100,000 clones in the sample, about two thirds are singletons; the top ten hold roughly 10%. On this clone itself: Its antigen is as yet unknown.

It was healthy bone marrow donors who served as donors. The V segment lost 1 base and the J segment 2 bases; nucleotides outside the gene matches: 2. The CDR3 is 15 amino acids. Per germline, CDR1 SGHNT and CDR2 YENEEA. The receptor was derived from a man under 40 in good health and CMV-seropositive. The sequenced material came from PBMCs. The chain carries TRBV11-3 and TRBJ1-1, with TRBD1 matching over 9 bases. CDR3 region: CASSLVTGGNTEAFF. The DNA for the CDR3 is TGTGCCAGCAGCTTAGTGACAGGGGGTAACACTGAAGCTTTCTTT.